This T cell receptor beta chain was captured by sequencing in a study of Ad26.COV2.S vaccination and SARS-CoV-2 variants. Broader study findings: Among vaccine recipients, spike-specific TCR breadth exceeded that of placebo recipients.

The CDR3 totals 13 residues. Trimming cost V 6 bases and J 5 bases; bases outside gene matches: 5. CDR1 is MNHEY, CDR2 SVGAGI, per germline. The data were produced by immunoSEQ multiplex PCR, yet TCRdb's version contains in-frame clones alone and is incomplete. The data contain 350,000 to 550,000 clones, roughly 89% of them singletons. As concerns this clone: Its antigen is still unknown.

Treatment meaning: some 19 received Ad26.COV2.S at low or high dose, single or two shots; about 5 received placebo; per-sample allocation not given. Sampling happened 63 days after the first vaccine or placebo injection. This specimen was peripheral blood, taken in a trial of Ad26.COV2.S vaccine versus placebo. The chain couples TRBV6-5 to TRBJ1-1; 8 bases fit TRBD1. The TCR was taken from a person between 18 and 65 years old who received the Ad26.COV2.S COVID-19 vaccine or a placebo. CDR3 coding DNA: TGTGCCAGCAGCACTGACAGGGGAACTGAAGCTTTCTTT. It specifies CASSTDRGTEAFF.